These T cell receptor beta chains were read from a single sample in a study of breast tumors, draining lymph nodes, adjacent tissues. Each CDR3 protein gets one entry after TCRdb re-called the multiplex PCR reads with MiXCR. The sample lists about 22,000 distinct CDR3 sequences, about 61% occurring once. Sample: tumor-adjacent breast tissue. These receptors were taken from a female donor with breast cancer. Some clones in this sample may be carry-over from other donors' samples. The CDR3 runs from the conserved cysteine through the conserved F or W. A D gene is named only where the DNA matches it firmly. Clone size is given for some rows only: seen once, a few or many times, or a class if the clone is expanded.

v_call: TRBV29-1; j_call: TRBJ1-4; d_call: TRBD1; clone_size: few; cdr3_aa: CSVDSGNGTGEKLFF; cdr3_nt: TGCAGCGTTGATAGCGGGAACGGGACAGGGGAAAAACTGTTTTTT
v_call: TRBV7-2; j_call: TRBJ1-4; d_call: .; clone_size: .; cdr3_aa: CASSLGGNPTNEKLFF; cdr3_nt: TGTGCCAGCAGCTTAGGGGGGAACCCAACTAATGAAAAACTGTTTTTT
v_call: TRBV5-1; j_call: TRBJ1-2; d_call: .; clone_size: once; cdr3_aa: CASSWGDLAGYTF; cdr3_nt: TGCGCCAGCAGCTGGGGGGACTTGGCTGGCTACACCTTC
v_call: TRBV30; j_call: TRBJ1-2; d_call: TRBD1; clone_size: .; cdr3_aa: CAWSEGQGGNYGYTF; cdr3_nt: TGTGCCTGGAGCGAGGGACAGGGTGGCAACTATGGCTACACCTTC
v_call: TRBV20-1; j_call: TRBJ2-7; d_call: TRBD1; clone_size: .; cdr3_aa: CSAREPDRGRNEQYF; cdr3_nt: TGCAGTGCTAGAGAACCGGACAGGGGGAGAAACGAGCAGTACTTC
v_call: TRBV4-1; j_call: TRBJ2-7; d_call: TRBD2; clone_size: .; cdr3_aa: CASSQDPPGLAGAEQYF; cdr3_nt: TGCGCCAGCAGCCAAGATCCACCGGGACTAGCGGGGGCCGAGCAGTACTTC
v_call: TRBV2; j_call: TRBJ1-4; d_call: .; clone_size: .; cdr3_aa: CASSEPRGDEKLFF; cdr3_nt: TGTGCCAGCAGTGAGCCAAGGGGGGACGAAAAACTGTTTTTT
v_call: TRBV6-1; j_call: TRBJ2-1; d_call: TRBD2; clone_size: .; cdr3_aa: CASEWRGVYVEQFF; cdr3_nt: TGTGCCAGCGAGTGGCGGGGGGTTTACGTTGAGCAGTTCTTC
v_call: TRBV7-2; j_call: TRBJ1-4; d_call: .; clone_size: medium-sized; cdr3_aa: CASSRRAFNEKLFF; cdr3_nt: TGTGCCAGCAGCCGCCGGGCCTTTAATGAAAAACTGTTTTTT
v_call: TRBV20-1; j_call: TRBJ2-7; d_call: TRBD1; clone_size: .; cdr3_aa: CSAREAGDRQYF; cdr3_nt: TGCAGTGCTAGAGAGGCCGGGGACAGGCAGTACTTC
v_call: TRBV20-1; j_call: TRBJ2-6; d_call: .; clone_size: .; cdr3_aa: CSASVSGANVLTF; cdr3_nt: TGCAGTGCTAGTGTCTCTGGGGCCAACGTCCTGACTTTC
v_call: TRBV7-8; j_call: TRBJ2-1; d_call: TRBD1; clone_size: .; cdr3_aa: CASSLDRVYEQFF; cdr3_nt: TGTGCCAGCAGCTTGGACAGGGTCTATGAGCAGTTCTTC
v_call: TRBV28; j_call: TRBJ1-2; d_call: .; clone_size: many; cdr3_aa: CASSLPGVNYGYTF; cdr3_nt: TGTGCCAGCAGTCTCCCAGGGGTAAACTATGGCTACACCTTC
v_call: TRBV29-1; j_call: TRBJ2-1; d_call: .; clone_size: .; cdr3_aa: CSVHGASAYNEQFF; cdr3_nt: TGCAGCGTTCATGGGGCTAGCGCCTACAATGAGCAGTTCTTC